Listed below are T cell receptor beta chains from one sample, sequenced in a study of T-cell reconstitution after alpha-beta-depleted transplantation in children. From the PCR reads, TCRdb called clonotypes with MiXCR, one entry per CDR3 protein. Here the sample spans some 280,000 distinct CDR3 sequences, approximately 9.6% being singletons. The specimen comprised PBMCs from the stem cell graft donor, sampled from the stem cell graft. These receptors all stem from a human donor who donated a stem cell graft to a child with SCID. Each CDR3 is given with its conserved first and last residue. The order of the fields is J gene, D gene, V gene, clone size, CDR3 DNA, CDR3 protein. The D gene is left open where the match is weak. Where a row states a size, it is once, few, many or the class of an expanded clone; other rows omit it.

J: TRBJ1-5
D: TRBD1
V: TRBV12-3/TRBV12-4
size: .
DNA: TGTGCCAGCAGTTTAACAGGGGGCCAAGAACAGCCCCAGCATTTT
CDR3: CASSLTGGQEQPQHF

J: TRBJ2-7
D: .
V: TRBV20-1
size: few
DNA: TGCAGTGCTAGAGATGGGGGGTGGGGGGTAATTTACGAGCAGTACTTC
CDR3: CSARDGGWGVIYEQYF

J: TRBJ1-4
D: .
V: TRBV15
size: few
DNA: TGTGCCACCAGCAGAGATAGCTTGTTTAATGAAAAACTGTTTTTT
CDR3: CATSRDSLFNEKLFF

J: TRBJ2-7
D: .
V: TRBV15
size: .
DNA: TGTGCCACCAGCAGAGCGGCGACACAGGGATACGAGCAGTACTTC
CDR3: CATSRAATQGYEQYF

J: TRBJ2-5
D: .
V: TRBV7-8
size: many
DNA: TGTGCCAGCAGCTTAGTAGGGGGAAAGGGAGAGACCCAGTACTTC
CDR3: CASSLVGGKGETQYF

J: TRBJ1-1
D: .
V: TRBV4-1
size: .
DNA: TGCGCCAGCAGCCAAGATATTGCCAGGAGGAACACTGAAGCTTTCTTT
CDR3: CASSQDIARRNTEAFF

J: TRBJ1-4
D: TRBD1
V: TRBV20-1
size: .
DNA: TGCAGCGGGAAGACAGGGGGCAATGAAAAACTGTTTTTT
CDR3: CSGKTGGNEKLFF

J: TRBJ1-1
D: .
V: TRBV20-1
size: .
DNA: TGCAGTGCTAGGGACAGCTACACTGAAGCTTTCTTT
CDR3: CSARDSYTEAFF

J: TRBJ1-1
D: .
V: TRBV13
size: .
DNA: TGTGCCAGCAGCTTATGGTCGGTCCACACTGAAGCTTTCTTT
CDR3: CASSLWSVHTEAFF

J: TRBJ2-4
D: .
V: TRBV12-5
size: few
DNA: TGTGCTAGTGGTTCTAACCGGATGGGTATTTTAGCCAAAAACATTCAGTACTTC
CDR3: CASGSNRMGILAKNIQYF

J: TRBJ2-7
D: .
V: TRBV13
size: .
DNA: TGTGCCAGCAACCCAGGGACACGCAGCTACGAGCAGTACTTC
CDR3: CASNPGTRSYEQYF

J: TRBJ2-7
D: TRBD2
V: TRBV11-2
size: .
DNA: TGTGCCAGCAGCTTAGTGGGGGGGAACTCCTACGAGCAGTACTTC
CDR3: CASSLVGGNSYEQYF

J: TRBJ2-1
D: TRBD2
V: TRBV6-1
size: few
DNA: TGTGCCAGCAGTGGAACTAGCGGGGTAAGAAGAAATGAGCAGTTCTTC
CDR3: CASSGTSGVRRNEQFF

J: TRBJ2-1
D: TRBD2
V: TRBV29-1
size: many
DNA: TGCAGCGTTGAAGATTCATTTGCGGGGGGGAGGAATGAGCAGTTCTTC
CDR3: CSVEDSFAGGRNEQFF

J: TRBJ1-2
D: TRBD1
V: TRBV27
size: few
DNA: TGTGCCAGCAGTTTTTCCGGGACAGGCCCCTATGGCTACACCTTC
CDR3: CASSFSGTGPYGYTF

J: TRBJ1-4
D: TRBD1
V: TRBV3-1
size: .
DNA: TGTGCCAGCAGCCAGACAGGGCTTACCGAAAAACTGTTTTTT
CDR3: CASSQTGLTEKLFF

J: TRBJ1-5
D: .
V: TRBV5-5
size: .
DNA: TGTGCCAGCAGCTTGGAGGGCCTAGTCGATCAGCCCCAGCATTTT
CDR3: CASSLEGLVDQPQHF

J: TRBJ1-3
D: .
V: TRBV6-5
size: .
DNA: TGTGCCAGCAGCTACGGAAGTAGCTCTGGAAACACCATATATTTT
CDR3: CASSYGSSSGNTIYF

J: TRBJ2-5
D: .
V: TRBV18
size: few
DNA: TGTGCCAGCTCACCGACAGTGCGAGAGACCCAGTACTTC
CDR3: CASSPTVRETQYF

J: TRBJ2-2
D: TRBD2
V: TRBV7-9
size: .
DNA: TGTGCCAGCAGCGAGATAGCGGGGGGCAACACCGGGGAGCTGTTTTTT
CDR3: CASSEIAGGNTGELFF

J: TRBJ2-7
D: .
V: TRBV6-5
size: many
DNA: TGTGCCAGCAGTTTCGAGGGGAACGGGGCGGTCCTTGGCTACGAGCAGTACTTC
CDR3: CASSFEGNGAVLGYEQYF